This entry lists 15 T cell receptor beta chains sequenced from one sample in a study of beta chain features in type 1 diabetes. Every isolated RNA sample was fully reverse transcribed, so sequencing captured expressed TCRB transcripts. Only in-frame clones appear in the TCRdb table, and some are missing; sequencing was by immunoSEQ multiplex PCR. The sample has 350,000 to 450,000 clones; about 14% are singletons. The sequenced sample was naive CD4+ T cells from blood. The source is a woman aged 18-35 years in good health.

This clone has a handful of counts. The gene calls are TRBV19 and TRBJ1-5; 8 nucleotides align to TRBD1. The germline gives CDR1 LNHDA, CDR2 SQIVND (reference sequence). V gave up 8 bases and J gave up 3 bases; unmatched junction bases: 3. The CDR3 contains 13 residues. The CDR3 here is CASVDRANQPQHF. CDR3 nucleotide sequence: TGTGCCAGTGTGGACAGGGCCAATCAGCCCCAGCATTTT.

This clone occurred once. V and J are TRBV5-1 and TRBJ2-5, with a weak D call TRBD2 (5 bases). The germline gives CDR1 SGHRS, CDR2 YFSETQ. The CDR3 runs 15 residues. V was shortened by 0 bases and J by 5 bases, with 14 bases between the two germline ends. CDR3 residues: CASSLAEASRETQYF. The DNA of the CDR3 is TGCGCCAGCAGCTTGGCGGAGGCTAGCAGGGAGACCCAGTACTTC.

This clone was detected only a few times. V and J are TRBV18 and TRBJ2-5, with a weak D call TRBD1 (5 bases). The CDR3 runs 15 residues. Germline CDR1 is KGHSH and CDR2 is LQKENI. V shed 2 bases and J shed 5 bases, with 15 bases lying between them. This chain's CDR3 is CASSPSQGDVETQYF. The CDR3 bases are TGTGCCAGCTCACCAAGCCAGGGTGATGTGGAGACCCAGTACTTC.

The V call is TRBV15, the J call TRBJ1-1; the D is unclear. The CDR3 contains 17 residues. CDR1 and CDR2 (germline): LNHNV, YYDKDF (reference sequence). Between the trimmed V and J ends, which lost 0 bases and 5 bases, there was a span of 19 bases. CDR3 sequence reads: CATSRDEFDAPRTEAFF. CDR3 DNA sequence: TGTGCCACCAGCAGAGATGAATTTGACGCACCGAGGACTGAAGCTTTCTTT.

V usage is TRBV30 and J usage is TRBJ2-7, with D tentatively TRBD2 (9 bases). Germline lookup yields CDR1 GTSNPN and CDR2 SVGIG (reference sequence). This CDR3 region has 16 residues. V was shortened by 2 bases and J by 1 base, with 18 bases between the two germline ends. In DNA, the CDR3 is TGTGCCTGGAGTCAGGGGGCTAGCGGGATTTCCTACGAGCAGTACTTC. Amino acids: CAWSQGASGISYEQYF.

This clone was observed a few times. The chain's CDR3 is CASSGASTDTQYF. CDR3 DNA: TGCGCCAGCAGCGGGGCTAGCACAGATACGCAGTATTTT. V is TRBV5-1 and J is TRBJ2-3; maybe TRBD1 (5 bases). V gave up 4 bases and J gave up 0 bases, with 6 bases separating them. This CDR3 comprises 13 residues. CDR1 and CDR2 (germline): SGHRS, YFSETQ.

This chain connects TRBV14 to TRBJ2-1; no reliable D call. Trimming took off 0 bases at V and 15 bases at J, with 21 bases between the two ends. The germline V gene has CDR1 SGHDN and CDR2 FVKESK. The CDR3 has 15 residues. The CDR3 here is CASSQEGALPHGLFF. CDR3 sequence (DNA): TGTGCCAGCAGCCAAGAAGGTGCTCTTCCTCATGGGCTGTTCTTC.

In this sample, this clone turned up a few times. The CDR3 DNA is TGTGCCAGCAGACGCTCCCCCGGCGAGCAGTACTTC. Protein sequence: CASRRSPGEQYF. J is TRBJ2-7 and V is TRBV6-1; no clear D. Germline V gives CDR1 MNHNS, CDR2 SASEGT. Trimming stripped 6 bases from V and 6 bases from J, with 12 bases between. CDR3 length: 12 residues.

CDR3 nucleotide sequence: TGTGCCGTGGGAGGAACTAGCGGGAGTGTCCACGAGCAGTACTTC. Translated: CAVGGTSGSVHEQYF. The V gene is TRBV25-1, the J gene TRBJ2-7, with 11 nucleotides matching TRBD2. J lost 5 bases, V lost 11 bases, and 14 bases had no gene match. The CDR3 loop spans 15 amino acids. CDR1 is MGHDK, CDR2 SYGVNS, per germline.

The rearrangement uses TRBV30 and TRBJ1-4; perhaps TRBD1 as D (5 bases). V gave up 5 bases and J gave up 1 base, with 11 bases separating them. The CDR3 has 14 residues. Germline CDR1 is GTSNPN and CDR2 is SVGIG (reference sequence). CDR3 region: CAWGAGRTNEKLFF. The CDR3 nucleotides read TGTGCCTGGGGAGCGGGACGAACTAATGAAAAACTGTTTTTT. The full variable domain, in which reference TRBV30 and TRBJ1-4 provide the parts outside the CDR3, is SQTIHQWPATLVQPVGSPLSLECTVEGTSNPNLYWYRQAAGRGLQLLFYSVGIGQISSEVPQNLSASRPQDRQFILSSKKLLLSDSGFYLCAWGAGRTNEKLFFGSGTQLSVL.

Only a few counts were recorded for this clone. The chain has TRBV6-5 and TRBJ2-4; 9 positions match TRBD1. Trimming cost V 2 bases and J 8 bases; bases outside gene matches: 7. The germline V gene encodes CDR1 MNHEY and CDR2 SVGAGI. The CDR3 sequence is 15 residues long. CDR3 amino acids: CASSYGDRVQHIQYF. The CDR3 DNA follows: TGTGCCAGCAGTTACGGGGACAGGGTCCAACACATTCAGTACTTC.

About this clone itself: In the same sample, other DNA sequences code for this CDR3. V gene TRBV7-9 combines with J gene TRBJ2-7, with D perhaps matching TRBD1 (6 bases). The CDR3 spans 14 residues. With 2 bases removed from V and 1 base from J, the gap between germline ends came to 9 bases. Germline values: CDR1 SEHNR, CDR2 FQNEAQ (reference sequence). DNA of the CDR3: TGTGCCAGCAGCTTAACAGGGAGATCCTACGAGCAGTACTTC. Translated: CASSLTGRSYEQYF.

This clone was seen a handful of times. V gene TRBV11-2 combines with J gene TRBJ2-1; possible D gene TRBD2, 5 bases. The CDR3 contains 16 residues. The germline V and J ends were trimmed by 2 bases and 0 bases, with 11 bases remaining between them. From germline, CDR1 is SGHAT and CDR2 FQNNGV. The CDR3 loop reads CASSLWVTNSYNEQFF. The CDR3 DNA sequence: TGTGCCAGCAGCTTATGGGTGACTAACTCCTACAATGAGCAGTTCTTC.

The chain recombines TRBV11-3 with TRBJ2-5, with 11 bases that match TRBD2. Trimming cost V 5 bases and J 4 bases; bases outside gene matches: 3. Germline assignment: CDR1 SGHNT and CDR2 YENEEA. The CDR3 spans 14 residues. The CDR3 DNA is TGTGCCAGCAGCCACGGACTAGCGGGAGAGACCCAGTACTTC. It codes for CASSHGLAGETQYF. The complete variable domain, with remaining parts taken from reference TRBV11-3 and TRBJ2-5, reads EAGVVQSPRYKIIEKKQPVAFWCNPISGHNTLYWYLQNLGQGPELLIRYENEEAVDDSQLPKDRFSAERLKGVDSTLKIQPAELGDSAVYLCASSHGLAGETQYFGPGTRLLVL.

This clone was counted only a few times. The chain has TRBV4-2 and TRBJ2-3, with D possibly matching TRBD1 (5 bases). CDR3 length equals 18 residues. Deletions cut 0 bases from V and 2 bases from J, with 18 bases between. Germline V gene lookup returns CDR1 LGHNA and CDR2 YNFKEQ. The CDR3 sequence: CASSQDGHPVGPTDTQYF. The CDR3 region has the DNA TGTGCCAGCAGCCAAGACGGTCACCCGGTGGGGCCCACAGATACGCAGTATTTT.